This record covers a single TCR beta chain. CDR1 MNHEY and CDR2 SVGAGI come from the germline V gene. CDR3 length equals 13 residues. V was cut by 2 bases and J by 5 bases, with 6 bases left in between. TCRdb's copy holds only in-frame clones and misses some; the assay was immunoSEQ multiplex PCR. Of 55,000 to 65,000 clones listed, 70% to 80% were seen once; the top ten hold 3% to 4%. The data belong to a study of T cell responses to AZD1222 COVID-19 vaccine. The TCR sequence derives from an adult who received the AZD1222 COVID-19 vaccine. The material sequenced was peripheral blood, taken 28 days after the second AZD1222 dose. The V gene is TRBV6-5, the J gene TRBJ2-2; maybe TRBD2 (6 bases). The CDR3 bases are TGTGCCAGCAGTTACGGAGGGACCGGGGAGCTGTTTTTT. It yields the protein CASSYGGTGELFF.